These 6 T cell receptor beta chains were sequenced from one sample in a study of OX40 agonist ivuxolimab in advanced cancers. Repertoires were generated with immunoSEQ multiplex PCR, while TCRdb's copy carries only in-frame clones and drops some. The sample includes 90,000 to 95,000 clones, 70% to 90% of them seen just once. This material consisted of CD4+ or CD8+ T cells sorted from blood, taken in a trial of the OX40 agonist ivuxolimab. The receptor set was obtained from an adult with an advanced solid tumor such as melanoma, head and neck, liver or kidney cancer.

The chain combines TRBV9 with TRBJ1-2, with D tentatively TRBD1 (5 bases). V was pared by 0 bases and J by 5 bases, with 8 bases between. Germline assignment: CDR1 SGDLS and CDR2 YYNGEE. This CDR3 spans 13 amino acids. The CDR3 spells CASSVGGGYGYTF. The CDR3 DNA is TGTGCCAGCAGCGTAGGGGGCGGATATGGCTACACCTTC. The full variable domain, with the rest looked up from reference TRBV9 and TRBJ1-2, is DSGVTQTPKHLITATGQRVTLRCSPRSGDLSVYWYQQSLDQGLQFLIQYYNGEERAKGNILERFSAQQFPDLHSELNLSSLELGDSALYFCASSVGGGYGYTFGSGTRLTVV.

This clone was counted a single time. The J gene is TRBJ1-1, the V gene TRBV28; 7 positions agree with TRBD1. With 2 bases clipped from V and 1 base from J, the junction kept 1 base outside the gene matches. Germline lookup yields CDR1 MDHEN and CDR2 SYDVKM. This CDR3 comprises 14 residues. CDR3 nucleotides: TGTGCCAGCAGTTTACAGGGGGGGAACACTGAAGCTTTCTTT. Translation gives CASSLQGGNTEAFF.

This chain uses TRBV9 with TRBJ1-6; D not resolved. The CDR3 is made up of 16 amino acids. The V end was cut by 1 base, the J end by 8 bases, with 16 bases between. Per the germline V gene, CDR1 is SGDLS and CDR2 is YYNGEE. Written as DNA, the CDR3 is TGTGCCAGCAGCGTATCTGTGGGAAGCATGGATTCACCCCTCCACTTT. Protein: CASSVSVGSMDSPLHF.

The chain couples TRBV28 to TRBJ2-3; possibly TRBD1 or TRBD2 for D (6 bases each). V was trimmed by 5 bases and J by 2 bases, leaving 14 bases between them. Germline CDR1 and CDR2: MDHEN and SYDVKM. The CDR3 consists of 15 residues. CDR3 sequence (DNA): TGTGCCAGCAGTCCCCCGGGGGCACTCACAGATACGCAGTATTTT. This encodes CASSPPGALTDTQYF.

This sequence joins TRBV30 and TRBJ2-7; possible D gene TRBD2, 5 bases. Trimming shortened V by 3 bases and J by 6 bases, and 15 bases separated the two germline ends. The CDR3 has 13 residues. In germline, CDR1 is GTSNPN, CDR2 SVGIG (reference sequence). The chain's CDR3 is CAWSPGSGIEQYV. CDR3 DNA: TGTGCCTGGAGCCCCGGTTCGGGGATCGAGCAGTACGTC.

V gene TRBV7-9 combines with J gene TRBJ1-4; 7 bases line up with TRBD1. In germline, CDR1 is SEHNR, CDR2 FQNEAQ (reference sequence). J was trimmed by 5 bases and V by 5 bases; bases with no gene match: 8. CDR3 length: 15 amino acids. The CDR3 DNA sequence: TGTGCCAGCAGCCCCCGACAGGGATACAATGAAAAACTGTTTTTT. It codes for CASSPRQGYNEKLFF.